Listed below are T cell receptor beta chains from one sample, sequenced in a study of T cells in Graves' hyperthyroidism and ophthalmopathy. TCRdb redid the calling of the multiplex PCR reads with MiXCR, one entry per CDR3 protein. The sample yields roughly 560,000 distinct CDR3 sequences, roughly 14% seen once. Sequenced material: blood. Source of these receptors: a middle-aged woman with Graves' ophthalmopathy. Both conserved end residues are part of each CDR3. D genes are given only for firm matches. The size field is filled for only some rows; it gives once, few, many or a size class.

d_call | clone_size | j_call | v_call | cdr3_nt | cdr3_aa
NA | few | TRBJ2-7 | TRBV27 | TGTGCCAGCAGTTTATATCCTCCGGGACCTTCCTACGAGCAGTACTTC | CASSLYPPGPSYEQYF
TRBD2 | many | TRBJ2-7 | TRBV15 | TGTGCCACCAGCGTTGCTAGCGGCTACGAGCAGTACTTC | CATSVASGYEQYF
NA | many | TRBJ1-1 | TRBV11-1 | TGTGCCAGCAGCCCTCGGGCAGGCCTCATGAACACTGAAGCTTTCTTT | CASSPRAGLMNTEAFF
NA | many | TRBJ2-4 | TRBV7-9 | TGTGCCAGCAGGACGACAGGGGAGGGAAACATTCAGTACTTC | CASRTTGEGNIQYF
NA | NA | TRBJ2-5 | TRBV5-6 | TGTGCCAGCAGCTTGTTGGGCAGTGAAGAGACCCAGTACTTC | CASSLLGSEETQYF
NA | few | TRBJ1-2 | TRBV4-1 | TGCGCCAGCAGCCAAGATCCCAGGGTATACACCTTC | CASSQDPRVYTF
TRBD1 | many | TRBJ1-5 | TRBV20-1 | TGCAGTGCTAGAGGCCCGACAGGGGCGGATCAGCCCCAGCATTTT | CSARGPTGADQPQHF
NA | many | TRBJ2-7 | TRBV11-1 | TGTGCCAGCAGCTTAGAGTTCGCGGACCTCAACTACGAGCAGTACTTC | CASSLEFADLNYEQYF
NA | NA | TRBJ1-1 | TRBV19 | TGTGCCAGTAGCTCCCGGGACACCCGAGAAGCTTTCTTT | CASSSRDTREAFF
NA | many | TRBJ2-5 | TRBV12-3/TRBV12-4 | TGTGCCAGCAGCCCTACCCCCTTTGAGGGACAAGAGACCCAGTACTTC | CASSPTPFEGQETQYF
NA | NA | TRBJ2-7 | TRBV12-3/TRBV12-4 | TGTGCCAGCAGTCTAGAGGCCGGGAACTACGAGCAGTACTTC | CASSLEAGNYEQYF
NA | many | TRBJ2-2 | TRBV12-3/TRBV12-4 | TGTGCCAGCAGTTTCGGCATCACCGGGGAGCTGTTTTTT | CASSFGITGELFF
NA | many | TRBJ1-1 | TRBV3-1 | TGTGCCAGCAGCCAAGTGGAGGACGGGCGACTGAGGAACACTGAAGCTTTCTTT | CASSQVEDGRLRNTEAFF
TRBD1 | many | TRBJ1-1 | TRBV4-2 | TGTGCCAGCAGCCAAGCGGGACAGGAGAACACTGAAGCTTTCTTT | CASSQAGQENTEAFF
NA | many | TRBJ1-5 | TRBV6-5 | TGTGCCAGCAGTTACTCGGGGGGGCTAGGTCAGCCCCAGCATTTT | CASSYSGGLGQPQHF
NA | NA | TRBJ1-1 | TRBV19 | TGTGCCACCACCTTTGGGTGGGGGGACACTGAAGCTTTCTTT | CATTFGWGDTEAFF
NA | many | TRBJ1-5 | TRBV20-1 | TGCAGTGCTACATGGTCCCAGGGGAGTCAGCCCCAGCATTTT | CSATWSQGSQPQHF
NA | many | TRBJ1-1 | TRBV19 | TGTGCCAGTAGTTTCGGCTTCGGCACTGAAGCTTTCTTT | CASSFGFGTEAFF
NA | many | TRBJ2-2 | TRBV11-2 | TGTGCCAGCAGCCCGGGTAGAAACACCGGGGAGCTGTTTTTT | CASSPGRNTGELFF
TRBD2 | many | TRBJ2-7 | TRBV5-1 | TGCGCCAGCAGCCAAGGACTAGTTAACGAGCAGTACTTC | CASSQGLVNEQYF
NA | many | TRBJ2-5 | TRBV11-2 | TGTGCCAGCAGCTTAGCACTAGATGGAGAGACCCAGTACTTC | CASSLALDGETQYF
NA | few | TRBJ1-1 | TRBV6-2/TRBV6-3 | TGTGCCAGCAGTACCACTGGGGCAATGAACACTGAAGCTTTCTTT | CASSTTGAMNTEAFF
NA | NA | TRBJ2-7 | TRBV5-1 | TGCGCCAGCAGCAAGGACAGAACCATGGACGAGCAGTACTTC | CASSKDRTMDEQYF
TRBD1 | many | TRBJ1-1 | TRBV6-1 | TGTGCCAGCAGTCTGAGACAGGGTCAATACACTGAAGCTTTCTTT | CASSLRQGQYTEAFF
NA | many | TRBJ1-1 | TRBV5-5 | TGTGCCAGCAGCTTAGAGGGCCAGTGGGCCACTGAAGCTTTCTTT | CASSLEGQWATEAFF
NA | many | TRBJ2-5 | TRBV12-3/TRBV12-4 | TGTGCCAGCAGTCCACGGTCGGGCACAAGGACCCAGTACTTC | CASSPRSGTRTQYF
NA | NA | TRBJ2-2 | TRBV5-1 | TGCGCCAGCAGCTTTAGCCCACCGAACACCGGGGAGCTGTTTTTT | CASSFSPPNTGELFF
NA | many | TRBJ1-2 | TRBV20-1 | TGCAGTGCTACTCGACAGGAGCAAAACTATGGCTACACCTTC | CSATRQEQNYGYTF
NA | many | TRBJ2-5 | TRBV7-9 | TGTGCCAGCAGCCAGGACACGAGCCAAGAGACCCAGTACTTC | CASSQDTSQETQYF
NA | few | TRBJ2-7 | TRBV4-3 | TGCGCCAGCAGCCAAGGGATAATGCGGGAACGCGCCGAGCAGTACTTC | CASSQGIMRERAEQYF
TRBD1 | many | TRBJ2-2 | TRBV7-3 | TGTGCCAGCAGCGCCGGGACAGGGAACACCGGGGAGCTGTTTTTT | CASSAGTGNTGELFF
NA | many | TRBJ2-7 | TRBV10-3 | TGTGCCATCAGAGACAGCGACACCTACGAGCAGTACTTC | CAIRDSDTYEQYF
NA | many | TRBJ1-2 | TRBV15 | TGTGCCACCAGCAGAGGTTGGTCCTCTAACTATGGCTACACCTTC | CATSRGWSSNYGYTF
TRBD2 | many | TRBJ2-7 | TRBV7-8 | TGTGCCAGCAGCAGGGCGGCTAGCGGGAGTTACGAGCAGTACTTC | CASSRAASGSYEQYF
NA | few | TRBJ2-5 | TRBV18 | TGTGCCAGCTCACCTGGGACTGCAGAGACCCAGTACTTC | CASSPGTAETQYF
TRBD1 | many | TRBJ2-7 | TRBV6-1 | TGTGCCAGCGGAAGGGGGACAGGGGTAAACGAGCAGTACTTC | CASGRGTGVNEQYF
NA | NA | TRBJ2-7 | TRBV11-2 | TGTGCCAGCAGCTTAGATCTTCCCGAGGTGTACGAGCAGTACTTC | CASSLDLPEVYEQYF
NA | once | TRBJ1-6 | TRBV9 | TGTGCCAGCAGCGTATCACGGATTAATTCACCCCTCCACTTT | CASSVSRINSPLHF
NA | many | TRBJ2-5 | TRBV28 | TGTGCCAGCAGCAACCTACGGGACTCCTTAGAAGAGACCCAGTACTTC | CASSNLRDSLEETQYF
TRBD1 | NA | TRBJ1-5 | TRBV12-3/TRBV12-4 | TGTGCCAGCAGTAACCGGGACAGTAATCAGCCCCAGCATTTT | CASSNRDSNQPQHF
TRBD1 | once | TRBJ1-1 | TRBV10-2 | TGCGCCAGCGGGGCCGTACAGGGGTTCACTGAAGCTTTCTTT | CASGAVQGFTEAFF
NA | NA | TRBJ2-7 | TRBV4-1 | TGCGCCAGCAGCCTCACTTTAGTTCGGCAGTTGGGCCCCTACGAGCAGTACTTC | CASSLTLVRQLGPYEQYF
TRBD1 | NA | TRBJ1-1 | TRBV6-2/TRBV6-3 | TGTGCCAGCAGTCTCCGACAGGGTTATAGTGAAGCTTTCTTT | CASSLRQGYSEAFF
NA | many | TRBJ1-1 | TRBV29-1 | TGCAGCGTTGAAGATGTAGGGGGAACGGGTTTCTTT | CSVEDVGGTGFF
TRBD1 | NA | TRBJ1-5 | TRBV19 | TGTGCCAGTACCAAGGGACAGAGCTACAATCAGCCCCAGCATTTT | CASTKGQSYNQPQHF
NA | many | TRBJ1-1 | TRBV6-5 | TGTGCCAGCAGTTACGTAGAGAACACTGAAGCTTTCTTT | CASSYVENTEAFF
TRBD1 | many | TRBJ1-5 | TRBV12-3/TRBV12-4 | TGTGCCAGCAGTCAGGGGGCTCAACAGCCCCAGCATTTT | CASSQGAQQPQHF
TRBD1 | NA | TRBJ2-7 | TRBV20-1 | TGCAGTGCCCACGTTGGAACAGGGGCAACCTACGAGCAGTACTTC | CSAHVGTGATYEQYF
NA | NA | TRBJ2-6 | TRBV6-2/TRBV6-3 | TGTGCCAGCAGTTACCCAAGCTCTGGGGCCAACGTCCTGACTTTC | CASSYPSSGANVLTF
NA | NA | TRBJ1-2 | TRBV6-2/TRBV6-3 | TGTGCCAGCAAGGACGCCGGGCTCTATGGCTACACCTTC | CASKDAGLYGYTF
NA | many | TRBJ2-7 | TRBV11-1 | TGTGCCAGCAGCCCCGGACAATCGGTAACCTACGAGCAGTACTTC | CASSPGQSVTYEQYF
NA | NA | TRBJ2-7 | TRBV15 | TGTGCCACCAGCAGCGAAGGGAACAGGCAGTACTTC | CATSSEGNRQYF
NA | many | TRBJ1-2 | TRBV19 | TGTGCCAGTAGACCCACGGGGCCCCAAGCTAACTATGGCTACACCTTC | CASRPTGPQANYGYTF
NA | NA | TRBJ2-7 | TRBV19 | TGTGCCAGTAGTACAGGACCGGGCTACGCGCAGTACTTC | CASSTGPGYAQYF
TRBD2 | many | TRBJ2-7 | TRBV12-3/TRBV12-4 | TGTGCCAGCCTGGGGGGGGAGATGATCGGCGAGCAGTACTTC | CASLGGEMIGEQYF
NA | NA | TRBJ1-1 | TRBV6-5 | TGTGCCAGCAGTTCCCGGGCCAGCGGCACTGAAGCTTTCTTT | CASSSRASGTEAFF
TRBD1 | NA | TRBJ2-7 | TRBV7-2 | TGTGCCAGCAGCTCCCCCGACAGGGAATTAGAGCAGTACTTC | CASSSPDRELEQYF
TRBD2 | NA | TRBJ2-7 | TRBV20-1 | TGCAGTGCCGAACTAGCGGGAGGACCCTACGAGCAGTACTTC | CSAELAGGPYEQYF